These T cell receptor beta chains were read from a single sample in a study of OX40 agonist ivuxolimab in advanced cancers. Libraries were prepared by immunoSEQ multiplex PCR; TCRdb keeps only in-frame clonotypes and omits some of them. The table records roughly 46,000 clones, approximately 80% of them present only once. The source material was CD4+ or CD8+ T cells sorted from blood, sampled in a trial of the OX40 agonist ivuxolimab. The receptors were sampled from an adult with an advanced solid tumor such as melanoma, head and neck, liver or kidney cancer. Each CDR3 is given with its conserved first and last residue. A D gene is named only where the DNA matches it firmly. Some rows mark clone size as missing; the rest say once, few, many or name a class of expanded clone.

j_call clone_size d_call v_call cdr3_aa cdr3_nt
TRBJ1-2 few NA TRBV7-9 CASTSPGIEGYTF TGTGCCAGCACCAGTCCTGGAATAGAGGGCTACACCTTC
TRBJ2-2 NA NA TRBV7-2 CASSLGQGGTGELFF TGTGCCAGCAGCTTAGGACAGGGAGGCACCGGGGAGCTGTTTTTT
TRBJ2-1 NA TRBD2 TRBV7-9 CASSPEPGGDEQFF TGTGCCAGCAGCCCCGAACCGGGGGGAGATGAGCAGTTCTTC
TRBJ2-7 NA TRBD2 TRBV7-2 CASSKGTSGGVVYF TGTGCCAGCAGCAAGGGGACTAGCGGGGGGGTGGTGTACTTC
TRBJ2-3 NA NA TRBV6-1 CASSERGSSTDTQYF TGTGCCAGCAGTGAGCGTGGCAGTAGCACAGATACGCAGTATTTT
TRBJ1-5 few NA TRBV4-1 CASSDSELYQPQHF TGCGCCAGCAGCGACTCGGAGCTCTATCAGCCCCAGCATTTT
TRBJ1-1 NA NA TRBV5-6 CASSFGAANTEAFF TGTGCCAGCAGCTTCGGTGCGGCTAACACTGAAGCTTTCTTT
TRBJ1-1 NA NA TRBV18 CASSLGIDRGTEAFF TGTGCCAGCTCACTGGGGATTGATAGGGGCACTGAAGCTTTCTTT
TRBJ2-7 few TRBD2 TRBV5-4 CASSLPGLRSYEQYF TGTGCCAGCAGCTTGCCGGGACTACGATCTTACGAGCAGTACTTC
TRBJ2-7 NA NA TRBV7-3 CASSLGDGGLWDYEQYF TGTGCCAGCAGCTTGGGGGACGGCGGGCTATGGGACTACGAGCAGTACTTC
TRBJ2-7 NA NA TRBV4-2 CASRVRVAEQYF TGTGCCAGCAGGGTGCGAGTGGCCGAGCAGTACTTC
TRBJ2-3 NA NA TRBV2 CASHGPRTDTQYF TGTGCCAGTCACGGGCCCCGCACAGATACGCAGTATTTT
TRBJ2-3 once TRBD1 TRBV10-2 CASSRQGEDTDTQYF TGCGCCAGCAGTCGACAGGGGGAGGACACAGATACGCAGTATTTT
TRBJ2-7 NA TRBD1 TRBV29-1 CSGGAGTGLSYEQYF TGCAGCGGGGGGGCCGGGACAGGCCTCTCCTACGAGCAGTACTTC
TRBJ1-4 NA NA TRBV27 CASSLSMTNEKLFF TGTGCCAGCAGTTTATCGATGACTAATGAAAAACTGTTTTTT
TRBJ1-4 NA NA TRBV5-4 CAAGLAPNEKLFF TGTGCCGCGGGACTCGCTCCAAATGAAAAACTGTTTTTT
TRBJ1-1 NA NA TRBV5-6 CASSLRPGDRTEAFF TGTGCCAGCAGCCTACGACCCGGCGATAGGACTGAAGCTTTCTTT
TRBJ2-1 NA TRBD2 TRBV6-5 CASSYSASGDNEQFF TGTGCCAGCAGTTACTCGGCTAGCGGGGACAATGAGCAGTTCTTC
TRBJ1-2 NA NA TRBV19 CATSTSNYGYTF TGTGCCACCAGTACTTCTAACTATGGCTACACCTTC
TRBJ2-7 NA NA TRBV2 CASTQRGARTYEQYF TGTGCCAGCACCCAAAGGGGGGCGCGGACCTACGAGCAGTACTTC
TRBJ2-3 NA NA TRBV7-9 CASSLRPAADTQYF TGTGCCAGCAGCTTACGGCCCGCGGCAGATACGCAGTATTTT
TRBJ1-1 NA TRBD1 TRBV7-2 CASRVRTGLNTEAFF TGTGCCAGCAGGGTACGGACAGGGTTGAACACTGAAGCTTTCTTT
TRBJ2-1 NA NA TRBV18 CASSPTDSEQFF TGTGCCAGCTCGCCAACAGACAGTGAGCAGTTCTTC
TRBJ2-6 NA TRBD1 TRBV6-6 CASQRQGGSGANVLTF TGTGCCAGTCAGAGACAGGGGGGCTCTGGGGCCAACGTCCTGACTTTC
TRBJ2-7 NA TRBD2 TRBV7-3 CAGGWNYPYEQYF TGTGCGGGGGGGTGGAATTACCCCTACGAGCAGTACTTC
TRBJ1-2 NA TRBD1 TRBV15 CATSRDRDREIHGYTF TGTGCCACCAGCAGAGACCGGGACAGGGAAATCCATGGCTACACCTTC
TRBJ1-2 NA TRBD1 TRBV14 CASSPQGALGYTF TGTGCCAGCAGCCCCCAGGGGGCCCTTGGCTACACCTTC
TRBJ1-1 NA NA TRBV4-2 CASSLPGSRATAKAEAFF TGTGCCAGCAGCCTCCCTGGGAGCAGGGCGACCGCTAAGGCTGAAGCTTTCTTT
TRBJ1-2 NA NA TRBV2 CASSVGGGRNGYTF TGTGCCAGCAGTGTTGGGGGGGGCCGAAATGGCTACACCTTC
TRBJ2-1 few TRBD1 TRBV2 CASSERLRGRNEQFF TGTGCCAGCAGTGAAAGGCTCAGGGGGCGCAATGAGCAGTTCTTC
TRBJ2-7 NA NA TRBV11-3 CASRPLTRAYEQYF TGTGCCAGCAGGCCCTTAACTAGAGCCTACGAGCAGTACTTC
TRBJ2-6 NA NA TRBV5-4 CASSPDVSGANVLTF TGTGCCAGCAGCCCGGACGTCTCTGGGGCCAACGTCCTGACTTTC
TRBJ1-1 NA NA TRBV12-5 CASGPSGTSQAFF TGTGCTAGTGGGCCCTCTGGGACAAGTCAAGCTTTCTTT
TRBJ2-2 NA TRBD1 TRBV19 CASSIIQGAKPLANTGELFF TGTGCCAGTAGTATAATTCAGGGGGCTAAACCCCTGGCGAACACCGGGGAGCTGTTTTTT
TRBJ2-1 NA NA TRBV15 CATSRGGTVNEQFF TGTGCCACCAGCAGAGGCGGGACTGTCAATGAGCAGTTCTTC
TRBJ1-3 NA NA TRBV7-2 CASSPRGNTIYF TGTGCCAGCAGCCCTCGTGGAAACACCATATATTTT
TRBJ1-2 NA TRBD1 TRBV4-1 CASSPQGRRDRSVRGYTF TGCGCCAGCAGCCCCCAAGGGCGGAGGGACAGGTCAGTGCGGGGCTACACCTTC
TRBJ2-3 NA NA TRBV9 CASSVGRDRSRQYF TGTGCCAGCAGCGTGGGTCGGGACCGGTCGAGGCAGTATTTT
TRBJ1-2 NA NA TRBV7-2 CASSLYEAGNYGYTF TGTGCCAGCAGCTTGTATGAGGCTGGGAACTATGGCTACACCTTC
TRBJ2-5 NA TRBD1 TRBV2 CASSTGGTETQYF TGTGCCAGCAGTACAGGGGGAACAGAGACCCAGTACTTC
TRBJ2-5 NA NA TRBV5-4 CASSLTEETQYF TGTGCCAGCAGCTTGACAGAAGAGACCCAGTACTTC
TRBJ2-3 NA NA TRBV2 CASRGDGQRTDTQYF TGTGCCAGCAGAGGGGACGGACAACGCACAGATACGCAGTATTTT
TRBJ1-2 NA NA TRBV4-2 CASSQEMLGFYGYTF TGTGCCAGCAGCCAAGAAATGTTAGGCTTTTATGGCTACACCTTC
TRBJ2-5 NA TRBD2 TRBV11-2 CASSQEQDIGGGLTQYF TGTGCCAGCAGCCAGGAACAGGACATCGGGGGAGGGTTGACCCAGTACTTC
TRBJ2-7 NA NA TRBV7-9 CASSFTGGEQYF TGTGCCAGCAGCTTTACCGGGGGCGAGCAGTACTTC
TRBJ1-5 NA NA TRBV7-2 CASSSSIGPQHF TGTGCCAGCAGCTCTTCAATCGGGCCCCAGCATTTT
TRBJ2-7 NA NA TRBV19 CASSQESSYEQYF TGTGCCAGTAGCCAGGAGAGCTCCTACGAGCAGTACTTC
TRBJ2-5 NA NA TRBV5-1 CASSASDGSETQYF TGCGCCAGCAGCGCCTCGGATGGGAGTGAGACCCAGTACTTC
TRBJ1-1 once TRBD1 TRBV10-3 CAISESKGQGSFLLPQNTEAFF TGTGCCATCAGTGAGTCGAAGGGACAGGGCTCTTTCCTCCTCCCCCAGAACACTGAAGCTTTCTTT